The 25 T cell receptor beta chains below were found in one sample sequenced in a study of blood T cell repertoires in COVID-19. The data were produced by immunoSEQ multiplex PCR, yet TCRdb's version contains in-frame clones alone and is incomplete. The data show roughly 80,000 clones, around four fifths seen once. Sequenced material: peripheral blood. The source of these receptors is a human donor in a cohort sampled during active COVID-19.

This chain joins TRBV5-6 and TRBJ1-5, with D possibly being TRBD1 (6 bases). Trimming removed 3 bases from V and 0 bases from J, with 13 bases in between. This CDR3 spans 16 amino acids. Germline V gene data show CDR1 as SGHDT and CDR2 as YYEEEE. CDR3 protein: CASSYSTGYSNQPQHF. The DNA of the CDR3 is TGTGCCAGCAGCTATTCGACAGGTTATAGCAATCAGCCCCAGCATTTT.

The V gene is TRBV6-5, the J gene TRBJ1-2; possibly TRBD1 for D (6 bases). Germline V CDR1 and CDR2: MNHEY, SVGAGI. Trimming took off 6 bases at V and 4 bases at J, with 18 bases between the two ends. CDR3 size: 15 residues. CDR3: CASRDHSGVGYGYTF. Written as DNA, the CDR3 is TGTGCCAGCAGGGATCATTCAGGGGTTGGCTATGGCTACACCTTC.

The chain links TRBV6-6 to TRBJ1-1; 10 bases line up with TRBD1. The junction had 6 bases not matched to a gene; V was cut back by 7 bases and J by 7 bases. CDR3 size: 13 residues. The germline gives CDR1 MNHNY, CDR2 SVGAGI (reference sequence). CDR3 in DNA: TGTGCCAGCATCGGACAGGGGGAAGGTGAAGCTTTCTTT. It translates to CASIGQGEGEAFF.

The chain uses TRBV19 and TRBJ1-2; D remains ambiguous. CDR3 length equals 16 residues. Germline CDR1 reads LNHDA; CDR2 reads SQIVND (reference sequence). The ends were cut back, 7 bases at V and 7 bases at J, with 25 bases in the middle. CDR3 DNA: TGTGCCAGTACCATCGGCTTCGCGGCTCTTCTATCTGGCTACACCTTC. This gives the protein CASTIGFAALLSGYTF.

This clone was counted between two and nine times. The chain combines TRBV9 with TRBJ1-6, with TRBD1 identical over 8 bases. After removal of 0 bases from V and 7 bases from J, the junction contained 3 bases not matched to a gene. From germline, CDR1 is SGDLS and CDR2 YYNGEE. The CDR3 extends over 15 amino acids. Here the CDR3 reads CASSVGDRQNSPLHF. DNA of the CDR3: TGTGCCAGCAGCGTAGGGGACAGGCAAAATTCACCCCTCCACTTT.

The chain recombines TRBV5-4 with TRBJ2-3; possible D gene TRBD2, 6 bases. The CDR3 extends over 14 amino acids. Germline loops: CDR1 SGHNT, CDR2 YYREEE (reference sequence). V lost 4 bases and J 0 bases, leaving 9 bases between the germline ends. The CDR3: CASSLGTSTDTQYF. The CDR3 DNA sequence: TGTGCCAGCAGCCTTGGGACTAGCACAGATACGCAGTATTTT.

This chain joins TRBV7-9 and TRBJ1-6, with D tentatively TRBD1 (5 bases). CDR3 length equals 16 residues. The V gene's germline CDR1 is SEHNR and CDR2 FQNEAQ (reference sequence). Trimming stripped 1 base from V and 9 bases from J, with 16 bases between. The CDR3 reads CASSLGQGGDSSPLHF. For the CDR3, the DNA is TGTGCCAGCAGCTTAGGGCAGGGAGGGGATAGTTCACCCCTCCACTTT.

The table lists this clone with a count of one. CDR3 sequence reads: CASSMGQGLTNEKLFF. In DNA form, the CDR3 reads TGTGCCAGTAGTATGGGACAGGGGTTGACTAATGAAAAACTGTTTTTT. The gene calls are TRBV19 and TRBJ1-4, with 10 positions matching TRBD1. The CDR3 covers 16 residues. Trimming took 3 bases from V and 2 from J; bases not matched to a gene: 3. Germline V gives CDR1 LNHDA, CDR2 SQIVND (reference sequence).

This rearrangement joins TRBV5-5 to TRBJ2-7, with D perhaps TRBD2 (7 bases). The CDR3 contains 14 residues. V lost 2 bases and J lost 1, with 10 bases in between. Germline values: CDR1 SGHKS, CDR2 YYEKEE (reference sequence). CDR3 residues: CASSFRGGSYEQYF. In DNA form, the CDR3 reads TGTGCCAGCAGCTTTAGGGGGGGTTCCTACGAGCAGTACTTC.

This clone was seen only a few times. The genes are TRBV7-9 and TRBJ1-6; 10 nucleotides line up with TRBD1. V was pared by 5 bases and J by 9 bases, with 7 bases of the junction left unmatched. Germline V gene data show CDR1 as SEHNR and CDR2 as FQNEAQ (reference sequence). The CDR3 sequence is 15 residues long. In DNA form, the CDR3 reads TGTGCCAGCAGCCCGTCGGACAGGGGGGGTTCACCCCTCCACTTT. This encodes CASSPSDRGGSPLHF. Based on the CDR3 plus reference TRBV7-9 and TRBJ1-6, the full variable domain is DTGVSQNPRHKITKRGQNVTFRCDPISEHNRLYWYRQTLGQGPEFLTYFQNEAQLEKSRLLSDRFSAERPKGSFSTLEIQRTEQGDSAMYLCASSPSDRGGSPLHFGNGTRLTVT.

J is TRBJ2-4 and V is TRBV27, with D perhaps matching TRBD2 (5 bases). Trimming took 7 bases from V and 6 from J, leaving 19 bases between them. Germline V gene lookup returns CDR1 MNHEY and CDR2 SMNVEV (reference sequence). The CDR3 is made up of 15 amino acids. CDR3 in amino acids: CASIRSLSGVNIQYF. The CDR3 bases are TGTGCCAGCATTAGGAGTCTGTCCGGGGTAAACATTCAGTACTTC.

The chain links TRBV5-5 to TRBJ2-2, with 7 bases that match TRBD1. Losses at the gene ends were 2 bases for V and 2 bases for J; bases not matched to a gene: 3. CDR1 SGHKS and CDR2 YYEKEE come from the germline V gene (reference sequence). The CDR3 totals 15 residues. The CDR3 bases are TGTGCCAGCAGCTTTAGGACAGGAAACACCGGGGAGCTGTTTTTT. This gives the protein CASSFRTGNTGELFF.

This clone was recorded a few times. The sample contains more than one DNA sequence encoding this CDR3. V gene TRBV7-2 combines with J gene TRBJ1-1; D gene ambiguous. V lost 2 bases and J 1 base, leaving 5 bases between the germline ends. The CDR3 totals 13 residues. Germline loops: CDR1 SGHTA, CDR2 FQGNSA. The CDR3 protein is CASSLRQNTEAFF. The CDR3 DNA reads TGTGCCAGCAGCTTACGACAGAACACTGAAGCTTTCTTT.

The CDR3 is CASSEEVYGGETQYF. In nucleotides, the CDR3 is TGTGCCAGCAGTGAAGAGGTGTACGGAGGGGAGACCCAGTACTTC. This chain uses TRBV2 with TRBJ2-5; tentative D call: TRBD2 (6 bases). Germline V gene lookup returns CDR1 SNHLY and CDR2 FYNNEI. The V end lost 1 base, the J end lost 5 bases, and 14 bases lay between the germline ends. The CDR3 covers 15 residues. Variable domain in full (rest from reference TRBV2 and TRBJ2-5): EPEVTQTPSHQVTQMGQEVILRCVPISNHLYFYWYRQILGQKVEFLVSFYNNEISEKSEIFDDQFSVERPDGSNFTLKIRSTKLEDSAMYFCASSEEVYGGETQYFGPGTRLLVL.

As concerns this clone: A junction end diverges from the germline sequence, so it may reflect a read error. V gene TRBV5-6 combines with J gene TRBJ2-7, with 7 bases identical to TRBD1. The CDR3 length is 13 residues. The germline V gene encodes CDR1 SGHDT and CDR2 YYEEEE. CDR3: CASSLGLWDSGGF. DNA for the CDR3: TGTGCCAGCAGCTTAGGGTTGTGGGACAGCGGCGGCTTC.

This clone was recorded a few times. The chain carries TRBV20-1 and TRBJ1-1; a weak D match, TRBD1 (5 bases). The CDR3 consists of 13 residues. The V and J ends lost 3 bases and 3 bases respectively, with 11 bases between them. From germline, CDR1 is DFQATT and CDR2 SNEGSKA (reference sequence). Written as DNA, the CDR3 is TGCAGTGCTAGTAAGGGGCCGGACACTGAAGCTTTCTTT. It encodes CSASKGPDTEAFF.

The chain uses TRBV6-6 and TRBJ1-5, with D hard to call. Between the trimmed V and J ends, which lost 10 bases and 0 bases, there was a span of 16 bases. Germline lookup yields CDR1 MNHNY and CDR2 SVGAGI (reference sequence). CDR3 length equals 15 residues. The DNA for the CDR3 is TGTGCCACCCTTAGACAATTCGATAGCAATCAGCCCCAGCATTTT. It codes for CATLRQFDSNQPQHF.

The chain uses TRBV18 and TRBJ2-6, with a tentative D call TRBD1 (5 bases). The CDR3 has 14 residues. Germline CDR1 reads KGHSH; CDR2 reads LQKENI. Trimming cost V 8 bases and J 2 bases, with 10 bases left between them. Here the CDR3 reads CASTQGTGANVLTF. The CDR3 DNA is TGTGCCAGCACCCAGGGCACTGGGGCCAACGTCCTGACTTTC.

In this sample, this clone turned up a few times. The chain couples TRBV5-1 to TRBJ2-2, with TRBD1 identical over 11 bases. The CDR3 runs to 15 residues. Trimming removed 4 bases from V and 5 bases from J; junction bases left unmatched: 4. Germline CDR1 reads SGHRS; CDR2 reads YFSETQ. CDR3 sequence: CASSPRDRGTGELFF. In DNA form, the CDR3 reads TGCGCCAGCAGCCCCCGGGACAGGGGGACCGGGGAGCTGTTTTTT.

The rearrangement uses TRBV15 and TRBJ2-7; 7 bases fit TRBD1. This CDR3 has 16 amino acids. After removal of 2 bases from V and 5 bases from J, the junction contained 12 bases not matched to a gene. Germline V gives CDR1 LNHNV, CDR2 YYDKDF (reference sequence). Written as DNA, the CDR3 is TGTGCCACCAGCAGAATCCCACAGGGGATATTTAACGAGCAGTACTTC. It encodes CATSRIPQGIFNEQYF.

As DNA, the CDR3 is TGTGCCAGTATTCCTAGCGGGGGGGCCTACAATGAGCAGTTCTTC. It specifies CASIPSGGAYNEQFF. The chain joins TRBV19 to TRBJ2-1, with 12 bases fitting TRBD2. The germline V gene has CDR1 LNHDA and CDR2 SQIVND (reference sequence). The trim removed 7 bases at V and 2 bases at J, leaving 3 bases unmatched. The length of the CDR3 is 15 residues.

The genes are TRBV5-1 and TRBJ2-7; 8 bases align to TRBD1. The CDR3 length is 14 residues. The germline gives CDR1 SGHRS, CDR2 YFSETQ. V lost 4 bases to trimming and J lost 2 bases; unmatched junction nucleotides: 5. In DNA form, the CDR3 reads TGCGCCAGCAGCCCCGGGACAGGTCCCTACGAGCAGTACTTC. Protein: CASSPGTGPYEQYF.

This sequence joins TRBV4-1 and TRBJ1-2; D call uncertain. The CDR3 length is 14 residues. V lost 4 bases to trimming and J lost 5 bases, with 14 bases between them. Germline lookup yields CDR1 MGHRA and CDR2 YSYEKL. The CDR3 sequence is CASSPLGGSYGYTF. The CDR3 DNA reads TGCGCCAGCAGCCCGCTAGGAGGGTCGTATGGCTACACCTTC.

The genes are TRBV5-1 and TRBJ1-3, with D possibly matching TRBD1 (6 bases). This CDR3 spans 13 amino acids. Germline-derived CDR1 and CDR2 are SGHRS and YFSETQ. With 7 bases removed from V and 4 bases from J, the gap between germline ends came to 12 bases. DNA for the CDR3: TGCGCCAGCCGACAGGCCCGAGGAAACACCATATATTTT. This gives the protein CASRQARGNTIYF.

A word on this clone: A junction end diverges from the germline sequence, so it may reflect a read error. The chain uses TRBV11-2 and TRBJ2-4; weak D call: TRBD1 (6 bases). CDR1 is SGHAT, CDR2 FQNNGV, per germline. The CDR3 is 13 amino acids. In DNA, the CDR3 is TGTGCCAGCAGCTTAGGTCCGCGACAGGAAGAGGGGTTC. Protein sequence: CASSLGPRQEEGF.